This TCR beta chain was identified during a study of T cells in Graves' hyperthyroidism and ophthalmopathy. Using RNA transcripts as the source, TCR beta CDR3 regions were amplified. Primed by the HTBI set, a first-round RT-PCR was run on the TCR CDR3. TCRdb re-analysed the multiplex PCR reads in MiXCR, keeping a single row per CDR3 protein. The sample includes under 350,000 distinct CDR3 sequences, 20% to 25% seen only once; the top ten take less than 65%. Germline values: CDR1 KGHDR, CDR2 SFDVKD. The CDR3 is made up of 12 amino acids. The ends were cut back, 5 bases at V and 3 bases at J, with 6 bases in the middle.

The chain uses TRBV24-1 and TRBJ1-2, with a weak D call TRBD1 (5 bases). Sequences were obtained from blood. This clonotype was sampled from a woman in her 50s with Graves' hyperthyroidism. The CDR3 sequence: CATSAGDYGYTF. The DNA of the CDR3 is TGTGCCACCAGTGCGGGGGACTATGGCTACACCTTC.